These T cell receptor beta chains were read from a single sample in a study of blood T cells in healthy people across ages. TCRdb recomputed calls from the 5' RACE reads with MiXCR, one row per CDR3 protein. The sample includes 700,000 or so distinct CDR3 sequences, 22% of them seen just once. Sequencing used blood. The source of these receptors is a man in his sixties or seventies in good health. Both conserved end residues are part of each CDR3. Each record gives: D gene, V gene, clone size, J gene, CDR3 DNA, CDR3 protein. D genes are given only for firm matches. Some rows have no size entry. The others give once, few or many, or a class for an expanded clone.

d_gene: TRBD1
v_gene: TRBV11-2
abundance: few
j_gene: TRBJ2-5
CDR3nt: TGTGCCAGCAACTCCGAGACCCAGGGGGCGTTAGAGACCCAGTACTTC
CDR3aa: CASNSETQGALETQYF

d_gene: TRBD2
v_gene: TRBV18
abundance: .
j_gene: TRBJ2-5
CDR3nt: TGTGCCAGCTCACCATTGAGACGCGGGGGTAAAGAGACCCAGTACTTC
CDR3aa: CASSPLRRGGKETQYF

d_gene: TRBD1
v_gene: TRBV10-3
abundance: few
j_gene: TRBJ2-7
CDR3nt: TGTGCCATCAGTGAGTCGTCAGGGGGCTCCTACGAGCAGTACTTC
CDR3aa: CAISESSGGSYEQYF

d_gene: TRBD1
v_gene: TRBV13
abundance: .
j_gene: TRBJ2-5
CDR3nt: TGTGCCAGCAGCATCGGACAGGTCCCAGAGACCCAGTACTTC
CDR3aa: CASSIGQVPETQYF

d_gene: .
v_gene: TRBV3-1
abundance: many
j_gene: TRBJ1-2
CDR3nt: TGTGCCAGCAGCCAAGATGGAGATCCCGGGGGAGGCTACACCTTC
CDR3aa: CASSQDGDPGGGYTF

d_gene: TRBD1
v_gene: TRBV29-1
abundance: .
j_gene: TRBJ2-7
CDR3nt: TGCAGCGTTGAAAGAGCGGGACAGGGCTACGAGCAGTACTTC
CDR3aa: CSVERAGQGYEQYF

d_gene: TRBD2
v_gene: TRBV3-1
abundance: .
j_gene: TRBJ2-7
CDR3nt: TGTGCCAGCAGCCAACTGCGGGGGGGGAATCGCTACGAGCAGTACTTC
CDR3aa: CASSQLRGGNRYEQYF

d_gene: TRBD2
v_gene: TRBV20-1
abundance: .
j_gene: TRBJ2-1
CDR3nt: TGCAGTGCTACTAGCGGGGGGTTAAACAATGAGCAGTTCTTC
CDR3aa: CSATSGGLNNEQFF

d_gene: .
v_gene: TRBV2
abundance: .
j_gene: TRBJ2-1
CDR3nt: TGTGCCAGCAGGGGGGACGGAGGCCTATACAATGAGCAGTTCTTC
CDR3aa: CASRGDGGLYNEQFF

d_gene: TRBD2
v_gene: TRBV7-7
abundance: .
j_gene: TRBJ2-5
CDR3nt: TGTGCCAGCAGCTATAGGGGACTAGGGGTTCCCCAGTACTTC
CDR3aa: CASSYRGLGVPQYF

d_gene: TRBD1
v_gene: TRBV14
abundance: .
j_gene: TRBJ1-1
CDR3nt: TGTGCCAGCAGCCAAGGGATCAGGGGGTGGACTGAAGCTTTCTTT
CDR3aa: CASSQGIRGWTEAFF

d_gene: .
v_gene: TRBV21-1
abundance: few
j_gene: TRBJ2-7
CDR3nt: TGTGCCAGCAACCCCAGGCGAGATAAATCCTACGAGCAGTACTTC
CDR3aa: CASNPRRDKSYEQYF

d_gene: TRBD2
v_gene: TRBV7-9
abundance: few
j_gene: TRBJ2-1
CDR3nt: TGTGCCAGCAGCCGCCGTGCGGGACTAGCGGGAGGTAATGAGCAGTTCTTC
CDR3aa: CASSRRAGLAGGNEQFF

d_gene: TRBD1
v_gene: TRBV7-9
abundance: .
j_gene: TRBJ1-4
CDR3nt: TGTGTCAGCAGCCTACAGGGGGCCGGGGAAAAACTGTTTTTT
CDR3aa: CVSSLQGAGEKLFF

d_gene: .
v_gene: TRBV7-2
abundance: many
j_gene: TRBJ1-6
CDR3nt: TGTGCCAGCAGCGCGACAGAGAATAATTCACCCCTCCACTTT
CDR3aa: CASSATENNSPLHF

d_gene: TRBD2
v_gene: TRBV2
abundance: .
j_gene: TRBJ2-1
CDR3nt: TGTGCCAGCAGTGAAGAGGCTAGCGGGAACCATGAGCAGTTCTTC
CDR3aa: CASSEEASGNHEQFF

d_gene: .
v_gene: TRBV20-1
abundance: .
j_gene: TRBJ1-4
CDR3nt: TGCAGTGCTAGTTCCCGCCAGGCAACTAATGAAGAACTGTTTTTT
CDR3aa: CSASSRQATNEELFF

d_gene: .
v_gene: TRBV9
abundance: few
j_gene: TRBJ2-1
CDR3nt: TGTGCCAGCAGCGGTGGGCTAGAGGATCACAATGAGCAGTTCTTC
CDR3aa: CASSGGLEDHNEQFF

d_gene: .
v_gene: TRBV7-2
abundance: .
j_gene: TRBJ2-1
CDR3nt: TGTGCCAGCAGCTTAGTCTCCGGGGGCGGTTTGTATGAGCAGTTCTTC
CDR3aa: CASSLVSGGGLYEQFF

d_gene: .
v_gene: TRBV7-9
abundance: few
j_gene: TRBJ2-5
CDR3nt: TGTGCCAGCAGCAATGTTGCGGTTTTTGAGACCCAGTACTTC
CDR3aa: CASSNVAVFETQYF

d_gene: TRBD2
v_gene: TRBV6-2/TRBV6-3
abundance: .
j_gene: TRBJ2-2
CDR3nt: TGTGCCAGCAGTTATTTAGCGGGGGGACAGAACACCGGGGAGCTGTTTTTT
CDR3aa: CASSYLAGGQNTGELFF

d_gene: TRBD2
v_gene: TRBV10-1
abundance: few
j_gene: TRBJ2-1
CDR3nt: TGCGCCAGCAGTGGGACTAGCGGGGGGTCGGATGAGCAGTTCTTC
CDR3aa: CASSGTSGGSDEQFF

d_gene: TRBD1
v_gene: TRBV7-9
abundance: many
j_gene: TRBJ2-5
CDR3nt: TGTGCCAGCTCCGGGACAGGGACCCTCGTCCAAGAGACCCAGTACTTC
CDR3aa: CASSGTGTLVQETQYF

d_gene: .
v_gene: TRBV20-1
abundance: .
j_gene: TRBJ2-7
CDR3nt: TGCAGTGCTACTAGCGCACACTACGAGCAGTACTTC
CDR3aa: CSATSAHYEQYF

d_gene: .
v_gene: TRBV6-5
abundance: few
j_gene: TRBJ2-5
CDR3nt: TGTGCCAGCAGTTACTCGGGCCGGGGGTACCAAGAGACCCAGTACTTC
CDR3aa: CASSYSGRGYQETQYF

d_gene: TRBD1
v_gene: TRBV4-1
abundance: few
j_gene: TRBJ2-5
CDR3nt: TGCGCCAGCAGCCATACCGACAGGGCTATGGAGACCCAGTACTTC
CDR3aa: CASSHTDRAMETQYF

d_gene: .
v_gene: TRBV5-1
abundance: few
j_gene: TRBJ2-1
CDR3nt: TGCGCCAGCAGCTTAGGCCCCGTTTCCCTAGAAAGCAATGAGCAGTTCTTC
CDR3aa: CASSLGPVSLESNEQFF

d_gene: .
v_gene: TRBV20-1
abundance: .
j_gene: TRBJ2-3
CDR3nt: TGCAGTGCTATGGGACTCAGCACAGATACGCAGTATTTT
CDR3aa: CSAMGLSTDTQYF

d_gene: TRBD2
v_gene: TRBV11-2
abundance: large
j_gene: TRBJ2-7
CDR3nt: TGTGCCAGCAGCTTAGATGGCGATAGTAGCGGGGACCCCTACGAGCAGTACTTC
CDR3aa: CASSLDGDSSGDPYEQYF

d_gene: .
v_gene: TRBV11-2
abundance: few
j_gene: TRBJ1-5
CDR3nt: TGTGCCAGCAGCCTAGGGACGGCAAGTCAGCAGCCCCAGCATTTT
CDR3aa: CASSLGTASQQPQHF